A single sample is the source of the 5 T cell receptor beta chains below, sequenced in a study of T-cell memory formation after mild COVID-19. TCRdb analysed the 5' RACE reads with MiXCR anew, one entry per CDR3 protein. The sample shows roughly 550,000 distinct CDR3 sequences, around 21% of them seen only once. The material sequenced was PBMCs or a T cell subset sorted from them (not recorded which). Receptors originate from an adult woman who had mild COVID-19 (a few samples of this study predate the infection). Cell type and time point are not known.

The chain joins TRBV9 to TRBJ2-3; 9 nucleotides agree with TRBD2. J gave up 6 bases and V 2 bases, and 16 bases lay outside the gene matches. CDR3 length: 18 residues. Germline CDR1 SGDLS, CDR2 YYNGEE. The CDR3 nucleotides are TGTGCCAGCAGCGTTGGGACTAGCTTACCACACAGCAGGGATACGCAGTATTTT. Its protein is CASSVGTSLPHSRDTQYF.

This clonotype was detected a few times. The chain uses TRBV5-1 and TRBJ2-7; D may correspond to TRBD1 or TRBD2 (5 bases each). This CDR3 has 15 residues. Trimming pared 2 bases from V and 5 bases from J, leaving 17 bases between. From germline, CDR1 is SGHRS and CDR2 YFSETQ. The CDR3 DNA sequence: TGCGCCAGCAGCTTAAACGAGGGGCTGGATGACGAGCAGTACTTC. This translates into CASSLNEGLDDEQYF.

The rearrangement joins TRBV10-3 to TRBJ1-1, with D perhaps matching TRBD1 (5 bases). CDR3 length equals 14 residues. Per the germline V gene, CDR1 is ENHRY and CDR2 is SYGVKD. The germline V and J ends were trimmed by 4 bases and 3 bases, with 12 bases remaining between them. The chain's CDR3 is CAISAGLGDTEAFF. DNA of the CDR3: TGTGCCATCAGTGCTGGTCTGGGGGACACTGAAGCTTTCTTT.

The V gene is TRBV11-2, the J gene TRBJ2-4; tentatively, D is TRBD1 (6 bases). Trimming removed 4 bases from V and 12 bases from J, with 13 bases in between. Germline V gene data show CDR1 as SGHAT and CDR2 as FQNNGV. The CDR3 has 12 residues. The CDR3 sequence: CASSSQGQTQYF. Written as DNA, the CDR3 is TGTGCCAGCAGCTCCCAAGGACAGACTCAGTACTTC.

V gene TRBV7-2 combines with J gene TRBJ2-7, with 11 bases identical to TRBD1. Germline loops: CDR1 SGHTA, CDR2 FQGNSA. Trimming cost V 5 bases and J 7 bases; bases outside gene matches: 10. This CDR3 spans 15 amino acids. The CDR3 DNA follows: TGTGCCAGCAGCCATGGGACAGGGGGTTTTGGAGAGCAGTACTTC. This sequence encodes CASSHGTGGFGEQYF.